Detailed here is one T cell receptor beta chain. What it binds is not known. This record comes from a study of cytomegalovirus exposure and HLA in healthy donors. On the study more broadly: The approximately 120 validation repertoires used the same platform as the roughly 670 first-cohort repertoires, a later analysis reported.

Whole-study results and caveats: Testing in vitro showed a few CMV-associated chains specific for CMV antigens. TCR beta chains numbering under 200 were designated cytomegalovirus-associated.

Clones were read by immunoSEQ multiplex PCR, and TCRdb kept only the in-frame ones, dropping some. The top ten hold 1.5% to 2% of the sample, which has 120,000 or so clones, about 90% seen once. The V segment lost 1 base and the J segment 8 bases; nucleotides outside the gene matches: 4. This CDR3 region has 15 residues. CDR1 is SGHVS and CDR2 is FNYEAQ in the germline V gene. This sequence joins TRBV7-6 and TRBJ1-4; TRBD1 matches at 10 bases. Sequencing used PBMCs. This receptor was obtained from a woman in her late teens or twenties in good health and CMV-seronegative. The CDR3 sequence: CASSLGDRGGEKLFF. In nucleotides, the CDR3 is TGTGCCAGCAGCTTAGGGGACAGGGGAGGCGAAAAACTGTTTTTT.